This TCR beta chain derives from a study of cytomegalovirus exposure and HLA in healthy donors. Broader study findings: The study listed approximately 160 cytomegalovirus-associated TCR beta chains. In a later analysis, first-cohort TCR clusters were found to tend to co-occur in the 120 or so validation repertoires. The classifier reportedly diagnosed cytomegalovirus status with high specificity and sensitivity. Testing in vitro showed three CMV-associated chains specific for CMV antigens.

With 8 bases removed from V and 0 bases from J, the gap between germline ends came to 8 bases. This CDR3 spans 12 amino acids. The germline gives CDR1 MNHNY, CDR2 SVGAGI (reference sequence). The method was immunoSEQ multiplex PCR; TCRdb's version includes in-frame clones alone and lacks a portion of them. The data hold about 140,000 clones, with approximately 87% observed a single time. Note on this clone: The antigen remains undetermined.

The specimen sequenced was PBMCs. This clonotype originated in a man aged 18 to 29 in good health and CMV-seronegative. V gene TRBV6-6 combines with J gene TRBJ2-7; a weak D match, TRBD2 (5 bases). The CDR3 DNA reads TGTGCCAGCGGGGAGAGCTCCTACGAGCAGTACTTC. Its translation: CASGESSYEQYF.